This T cell receptor (beta chain) was retrieved from a study of cytomegalovirus exposure and HLA in healthy donors. Study in general: From donors who were HLA-typed, an early data release held 80 million to 95 million unique TCRs.

Germline-derived CDR1 and CDR2 are SGHTA and FQGNSA. Unmatched junction bases numbered 8, after V lost 2 bases and J lost 1 base. The CDR3 extends over 16 amino acids. Primers included in the PCR were 60 Vbeta and 13 Jbeta primers. The repertoire was sequenced with immunoSEQ multiplex PCR; TCRdb's copy has only in-frame clones and lacks some. The table records tens of thousands of clones, roughly 85% of them present only once. This clone was counted a few times. Its antigen remains unknown. Study results and limitations: Testing in vitro showed a few CMV-associated chains specific for CMV antigens. Later analysis identified a missense DCLRE1C variant that was linked to TCR beta V- and J-gene trimming. Cytomegalovirus-associated status was assigned to about 160 TCR beta chains.

This receptor was obtained from a woman aged 40 to 50 in good health and CMV-seropositive. The J gene is TRBJ2-7, the V gene TRBV7-2, with TRBD2 matching 7 bases. Sequenced sample: PBMCs. CDR3 region: CASSLRGGDGSYEQYF. DNA of the CDR3: TGTGCCAGCAGCTTAAGGGGAGGGGACGGATCCTACGAGCAGTACTTC.